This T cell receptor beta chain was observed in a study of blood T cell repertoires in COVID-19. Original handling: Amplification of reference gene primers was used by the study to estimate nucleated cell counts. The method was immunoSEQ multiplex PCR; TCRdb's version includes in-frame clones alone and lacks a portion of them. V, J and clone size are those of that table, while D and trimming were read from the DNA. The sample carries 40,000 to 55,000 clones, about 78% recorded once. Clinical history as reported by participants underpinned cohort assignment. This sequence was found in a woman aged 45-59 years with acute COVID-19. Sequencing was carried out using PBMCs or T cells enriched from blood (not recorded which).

CDR3 sequence: CASSRTRVGTQYF. Here the CDR3 DNA reads TGTGCCAGCAGCCGGACGAGGGTGGGGACCCAGTACTTC. The chain links TRBV5-6 to TRBJ2-5; the D gene is possibly TRBD2 (5 bases). CDR3 length equals 13 residues. Looked up from germline, CDR1 is SGHDT and CDR2 is YYEEEE. V lost 4 bases and J 7 bases, leaving 14 bases between the germline ends.